The entry that follows covers one T cell receptor (beta chain) sequence. Per the authors' pipeline: Counts of nucleated cells, estimated from reference gene primer amplification, were obtained. The repertoire was sequenced with immunoSEQ multiplex PCR; TCRdb's copy has only in-frame clones and lacks some. V and J calls and clone size are copied from that table; D and trimming were computed from the DNA. The table lists about 140,000 clones, about 83% of them singletons, with approximately 3% in the top ten. V was cut by 3 bases and J by 3 bases, with 6 bases left in between. In germline, CDR1 is SNHLY, CDR2 FYNNEI. CDR3 length: 12 residues. The data originate from a study of blood T cell repertoires in COVID-19. Allocation to cohorts depended on clinical history reported by the participants.

The sequence derives from a woman aged 50 to 65 with acute COVID-19. The chain couples TRBV2 to TRBJ2-7, with TRBD2 as a possible D gene (5 bases). The source material was PBMCs or T cells enriched from blood (not recorded which). CDR3 protein: CASSDTSYEQYF. CDR3 coding DNA: TGTGCCAGCAGTGACACTAGCTACGAGCAGTACTTC.